The clone carrying this T cell receptor beta chain has just a few counts. One entry per CDR3 protein, called by TCRdb with MiXCR from the RT-PCR reads. The data contain around 150,000 distinct CDR3 sequences, over 35% of them seen just once; the ten biggest clones take up 40% to 55%. This record comes from a study of patients and donors after allogeneic stem cell transplantation. J lost 7 bases, V lost 4 bases, and 9 bases had no gene match. This CDR3 is 16 amino acids long. CDR1 is SGHTS, CDR2 YDEGEE, per germline. This TCR was sampled from a human donor who was either an allogeneic HSCT recipient or a stem cell or donor lymphocyte infusion donor (not recorded which). It is not recorded whose cells these are; they may come from a transplant donor. The gene calls are TRBV5-8 and TRBJ1-6, with TRBD1 identical over 9 bases. Sample: blood, either unsorted or a sorted T cell fraction (not recorded which). CDR3 DNA sequence: TGTGCCAGCAGCGCCCGGACCGGGACAGGGAATTCACCCCTCCACTTT. Its protein is CASSARTGTGNSPLHF.